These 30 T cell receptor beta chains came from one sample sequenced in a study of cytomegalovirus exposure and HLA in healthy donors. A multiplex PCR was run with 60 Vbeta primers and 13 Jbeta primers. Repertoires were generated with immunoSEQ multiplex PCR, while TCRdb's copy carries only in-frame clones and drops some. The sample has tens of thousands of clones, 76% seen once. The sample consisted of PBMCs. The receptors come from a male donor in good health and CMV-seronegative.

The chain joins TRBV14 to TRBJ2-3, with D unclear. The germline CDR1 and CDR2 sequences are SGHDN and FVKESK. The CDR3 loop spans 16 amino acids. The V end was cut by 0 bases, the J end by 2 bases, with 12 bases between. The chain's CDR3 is CASSQDPMYPTDTQYF. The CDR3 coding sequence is TGTGCCAGCAGCCAAGACCCTATGTATCCCACAGATACGCAGTATTTT.

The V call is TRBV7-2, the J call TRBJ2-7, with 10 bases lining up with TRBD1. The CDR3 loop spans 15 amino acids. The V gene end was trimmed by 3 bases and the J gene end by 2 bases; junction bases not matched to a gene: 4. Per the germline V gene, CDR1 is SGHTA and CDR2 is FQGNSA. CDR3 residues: CASSLGQGITYEQYF. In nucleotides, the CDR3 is TGTGCCAGCAGCTTGGGACAGGGGATAACCTACGAGCAGTACTTC.

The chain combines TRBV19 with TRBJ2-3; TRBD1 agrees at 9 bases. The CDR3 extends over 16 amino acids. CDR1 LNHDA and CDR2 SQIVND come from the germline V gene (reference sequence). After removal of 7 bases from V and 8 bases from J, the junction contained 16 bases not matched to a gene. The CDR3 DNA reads TGTGCCAGTACCGAAGGACAGGGGACCTGGATAGTTACGCAGTATTTT. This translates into CASTEGQGTWIVTQYF.

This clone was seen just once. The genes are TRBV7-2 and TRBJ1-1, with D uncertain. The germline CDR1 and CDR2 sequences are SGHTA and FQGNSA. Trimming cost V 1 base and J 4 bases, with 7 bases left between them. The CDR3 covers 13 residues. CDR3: CASSLVGITEAFF. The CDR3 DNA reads TGTGCCAGCAGCTTAGTCGGGATCACTGAAGCTTTCTTT.

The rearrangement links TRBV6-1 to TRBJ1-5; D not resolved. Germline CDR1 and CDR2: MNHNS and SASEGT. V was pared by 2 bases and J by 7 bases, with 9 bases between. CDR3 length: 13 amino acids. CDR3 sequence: CASSENGLQPQHF. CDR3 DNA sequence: TGTGCCAGCAGTGAAAACGGGTTGCAGCCCCAGCATTTT.

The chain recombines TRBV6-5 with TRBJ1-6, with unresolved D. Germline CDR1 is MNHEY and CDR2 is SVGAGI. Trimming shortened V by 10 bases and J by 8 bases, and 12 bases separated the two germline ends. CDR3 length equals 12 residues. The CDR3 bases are TGTGCCACTCGACCGGGTGATTCACCCCTCCACTTT. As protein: CATRPGDSPLHF.

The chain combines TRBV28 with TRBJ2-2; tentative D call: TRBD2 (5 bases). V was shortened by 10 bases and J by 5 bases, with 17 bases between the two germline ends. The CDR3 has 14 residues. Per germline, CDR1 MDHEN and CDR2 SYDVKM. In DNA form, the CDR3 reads TGTGCCACCCTACACGGGGATCGGACCGGGGAGCTGTTTTTT. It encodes CATLHGDRTGELFF.

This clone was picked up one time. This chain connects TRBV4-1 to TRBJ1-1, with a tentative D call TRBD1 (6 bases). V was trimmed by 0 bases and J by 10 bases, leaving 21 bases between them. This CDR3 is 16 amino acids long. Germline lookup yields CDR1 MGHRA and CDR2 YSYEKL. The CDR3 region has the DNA TGCGCCAGCAGCCAAGATCGGCCAGGGGCCCGCGGGAGAGCTTTCTTT. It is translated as CASSQDRPGARGRAFF.

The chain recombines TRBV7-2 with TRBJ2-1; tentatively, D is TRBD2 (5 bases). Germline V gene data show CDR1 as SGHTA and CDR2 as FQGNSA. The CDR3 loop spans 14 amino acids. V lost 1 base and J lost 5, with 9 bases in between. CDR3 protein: CASSLGTLDNEQFF. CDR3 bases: TGTGCCAGCAGCTTAGGGACTTTGGACAATGAGCAGTTCTTC.

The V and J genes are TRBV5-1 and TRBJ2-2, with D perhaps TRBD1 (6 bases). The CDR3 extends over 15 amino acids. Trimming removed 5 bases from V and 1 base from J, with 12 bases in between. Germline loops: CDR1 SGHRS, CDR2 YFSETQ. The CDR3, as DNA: TGCGCCAGCAGGAGGGTGACAGGGAACACCGGGGAGCTGTTTTTT. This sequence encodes CASRRVTGNTGELFF. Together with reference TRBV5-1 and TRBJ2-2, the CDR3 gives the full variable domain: KAGVTQTPRYLIKTRGQQVTLSCSPISGHRSVSWYQQTPGQGLQFLFEYFSETQRNKGNFPGRFSGRQFSNSRSEMNVSTLELGDSALYLCASRRVTGNTGELFFGEGSRLTVL.

CDR3 in DNA: TGTGCCAGTAGTGCCCAGACAGGGAATCAGCCCCAGCATTTT. It encodes CASSAQTGNQPQHF. The chain links TRBV19 to TRBJ1-5; 7 bases are a match to TRBD1. With 5 bases clipped from V and 4 bases from J, the junction kept 5 bases outside the gene matches. CDR3 length: 14 amino acids. Germline V gene sequence: CDR1 LNHDA, CDR2 SQIVND (reference sequence).

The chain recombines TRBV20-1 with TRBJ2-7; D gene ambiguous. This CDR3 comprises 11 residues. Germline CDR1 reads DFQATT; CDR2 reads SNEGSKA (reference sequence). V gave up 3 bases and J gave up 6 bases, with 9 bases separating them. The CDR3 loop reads CSASKRIEQYF. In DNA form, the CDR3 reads TGCAGTGCTAGCAAGAGGATCGAGCAGTACTTC.

The CDR3 bases are TGTGCCAGCACCGCGGGGGGGATTAGCTCCTACGAGCAGTACTTC. Its translation: CASTAGGISSYEQYF. The V gene is TRBV28, the J gene TRBJ2-5, with 9 positions matching TRBD2. The end of the DNA is better explained by TRBJ2-7, so the J call may be wrong. CDR3 size: 15 residues. Per germline, CDR1 MDHEN and CDR2 SYDVKM.

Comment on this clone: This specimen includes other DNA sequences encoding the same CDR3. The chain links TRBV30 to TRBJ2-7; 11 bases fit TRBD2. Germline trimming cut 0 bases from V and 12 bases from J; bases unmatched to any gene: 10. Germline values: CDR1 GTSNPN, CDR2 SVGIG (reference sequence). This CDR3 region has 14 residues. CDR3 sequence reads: CAWSVSQLAGGRYF. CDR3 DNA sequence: TGTGCCTGGAGTGTATCCCAGCTAGCGGGGGGAAGGTACTTC.

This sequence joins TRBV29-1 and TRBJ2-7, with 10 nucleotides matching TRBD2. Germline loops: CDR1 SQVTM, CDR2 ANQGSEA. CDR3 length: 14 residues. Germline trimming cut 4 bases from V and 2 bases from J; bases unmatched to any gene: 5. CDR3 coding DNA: TGCAGCGTTGGGGCTAGCGGGAGAACCTACGAGCAGTACTTC. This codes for CSVGASGRTYEQYF.

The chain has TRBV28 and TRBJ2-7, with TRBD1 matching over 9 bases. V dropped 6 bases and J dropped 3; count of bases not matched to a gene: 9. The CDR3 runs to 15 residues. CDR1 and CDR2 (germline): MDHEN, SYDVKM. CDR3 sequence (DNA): TGTGCCAGCAGCTCCACCCCGGACAGGGGCTACGAGCAGTACTTC. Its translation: CASSSTPDRGYEQYF.

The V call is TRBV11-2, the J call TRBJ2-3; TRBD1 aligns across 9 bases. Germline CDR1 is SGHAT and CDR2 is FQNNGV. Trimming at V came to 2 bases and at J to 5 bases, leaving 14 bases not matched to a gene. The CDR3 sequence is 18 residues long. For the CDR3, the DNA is TGTGCCAGCAGCTTACGGTCACTGAGCAGGGGACAGGGAGATACGCAGTATTTT. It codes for CASSLRSLSRGQGDTQYF.

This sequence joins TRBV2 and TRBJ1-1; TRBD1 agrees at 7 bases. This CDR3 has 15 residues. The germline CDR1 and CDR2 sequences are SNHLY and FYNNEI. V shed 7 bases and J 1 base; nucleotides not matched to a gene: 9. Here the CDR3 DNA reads TGTGCCAGCACACGACAGGGACACCCGAACACTGAAGCTTTCTTT. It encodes CASTRQGHPNTEAFF.

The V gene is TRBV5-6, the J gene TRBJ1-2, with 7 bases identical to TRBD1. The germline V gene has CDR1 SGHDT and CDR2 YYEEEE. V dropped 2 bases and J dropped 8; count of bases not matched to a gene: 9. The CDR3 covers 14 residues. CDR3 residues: CASSLGQAGVGYTF. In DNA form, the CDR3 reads TGTGCCAGCAGCTTAGGACAGGCCGGGGTAGGCTACACCTTC.

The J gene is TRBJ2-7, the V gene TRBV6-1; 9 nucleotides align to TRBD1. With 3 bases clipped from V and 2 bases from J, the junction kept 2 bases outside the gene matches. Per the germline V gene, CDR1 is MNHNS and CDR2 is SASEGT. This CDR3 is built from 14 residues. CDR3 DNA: TGTGCCAGCAGTGAGTGGACAGGGGCCTACGAGCAGTACTTC. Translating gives CASSEWTGAYEQYF.

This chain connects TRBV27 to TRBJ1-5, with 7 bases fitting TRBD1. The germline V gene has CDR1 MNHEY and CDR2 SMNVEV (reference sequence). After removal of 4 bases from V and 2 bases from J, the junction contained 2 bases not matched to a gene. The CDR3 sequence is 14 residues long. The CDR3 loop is CASSSDRRNQPQHF. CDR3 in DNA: TGTGCCAGCAGTTCGGACAGGCGCAATCAGCCCCAGCATTTT.

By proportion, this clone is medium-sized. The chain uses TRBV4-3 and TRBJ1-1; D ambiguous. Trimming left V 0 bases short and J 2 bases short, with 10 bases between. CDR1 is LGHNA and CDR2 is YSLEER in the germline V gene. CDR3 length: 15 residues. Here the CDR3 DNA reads TGCGCCAGCAGCCAAGAGAGATCCTCCAACACTGAAGCTTTCTTT. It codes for CASSQERSSNTEAFF.

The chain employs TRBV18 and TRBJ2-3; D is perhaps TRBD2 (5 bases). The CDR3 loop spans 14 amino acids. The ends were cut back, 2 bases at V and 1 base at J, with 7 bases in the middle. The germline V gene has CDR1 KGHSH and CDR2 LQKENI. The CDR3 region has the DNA TGTGCCAGCTCACCAGGAGGAGGCACAGATACGCAGTATTTT. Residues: CASSPGGGTDTQYF.

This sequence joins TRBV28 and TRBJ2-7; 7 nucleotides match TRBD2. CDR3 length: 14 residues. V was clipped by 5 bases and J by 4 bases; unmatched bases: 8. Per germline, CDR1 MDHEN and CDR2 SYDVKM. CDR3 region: CASSPGGSRYEQYF. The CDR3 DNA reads TGTGCCAGCAGTCCTGGCGGGAGTCGATACGAGCAGTACTTC. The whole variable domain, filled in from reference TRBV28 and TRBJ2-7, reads DVKVTQSSRYLVKRTGEKVFLECVQDMDHENMFWYRQDPGLGLRLIYFSYDVKMKEKGDIPEGYSVSREKKERFSLILESASTNQTSMYLCASSPGGSRYEQYFGPGTRLTVT.

CDR3 DNA sequence: TGTGCCAGCAGTTTAGGTAGCGGGCGATTCTACGAGCAGTACTTC. It is translated as CASSLGSGRFYEQYF. V and J are TRBV27 and TRBJ2-7; 7 bases map to TRBD2. Germline V lookup: CDR1 MNHEY, CDR2 SMNVEV (reference sequence). V lost 2 bases, J lost 3 bases, and 7 bases stayed unmatched. The CDR3 runs 15 residues.

CDR3: CASSYSIDRHNEKLFF. The CDR3 DNA reads TGTGCCAGCAGTTACTCGATAGACAGGCATAATGAAAAACTGTTTTTT. The chain is built from TRBV6-5 and TRBJ1-4, with D perhaps matching TRBD1 (6 bases). The CDR3 covers 16 residues. Germline-derived CDR1 and CDR2 are MNHEY and SVGAGI. The germline V and J ends were trimmed by 0 bases and 4 bases, with 12 bases remaining between them.

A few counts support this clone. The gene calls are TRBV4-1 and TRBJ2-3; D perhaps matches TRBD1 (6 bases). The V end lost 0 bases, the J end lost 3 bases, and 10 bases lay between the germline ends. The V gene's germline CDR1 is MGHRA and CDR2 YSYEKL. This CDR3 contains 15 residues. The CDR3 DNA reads TGCGCCAGCAGCCAAGACGGGACACAAACAGATACGCAGTATTTT. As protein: CASSQDGTQTDTQYF.

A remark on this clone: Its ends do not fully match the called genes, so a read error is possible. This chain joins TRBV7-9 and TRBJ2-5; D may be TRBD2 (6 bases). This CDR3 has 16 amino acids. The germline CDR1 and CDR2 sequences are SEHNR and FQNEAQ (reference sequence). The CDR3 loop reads CSSSPRVSAGQETQYF. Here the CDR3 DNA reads TGTTCCAGCAGCCCCCGAGTTAGCGCGGGGCAAGAGACCCAGTACTTC.

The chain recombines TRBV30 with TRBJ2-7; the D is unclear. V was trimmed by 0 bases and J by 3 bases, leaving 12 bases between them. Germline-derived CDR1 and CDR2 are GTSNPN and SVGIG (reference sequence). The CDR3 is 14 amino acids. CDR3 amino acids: CAWSVREPNYEQYF. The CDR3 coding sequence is TGTGCCTGGAGTGTACGCGAGCCAAACTACGAGCAGTACTTC.

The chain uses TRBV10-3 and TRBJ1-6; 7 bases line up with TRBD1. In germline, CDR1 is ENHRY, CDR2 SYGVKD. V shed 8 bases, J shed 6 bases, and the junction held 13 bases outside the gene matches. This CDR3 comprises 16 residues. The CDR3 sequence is CAIADSPTGINSPLHF. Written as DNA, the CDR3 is TGTGCCATCGCAGACTCCCCGACAGGGATTAATTCACCCCTCCACTTT.